These 16 T cell receptor beta chains share one sample of origin, sequenced in a study of neurological immune-mediated disorders. TCRdb re-called the 5' RACE reads with MiXCR, one entry per CDR3 protein. The sample includes tens of thousands of distinct CDR3 sequences, about 6.9% of them seen just once. Sequenced input: CD4+ T cells from blood. These receptors were collected from a woman aged 40 to 50 in good health.

Comments on this clonotype: One junction end disagrees with the germline gene, perhaps due to a read error. The chain is built from TRBV20-1 and TRBJ2-7; D perhaps matches TRBD1 (6 bases). CDR3 length: 12 residues. The germline V gene encodes CDR1 DFQATT and CDR2 SNEGSKA (reference sequence). The chain's CDR3 is CSATGTPSRVDF. The CDR3 region has the DNA TGCAGTGCTACAGGGACACCTTCCCGTGTGGACTTC.

This clonotype has a count of ten or more. The CDR3 bases are TGTGCCAGCAGTTCACCGGGACGCAATCAGCCCCAGCATTTT. Its protein product is CASSSPGRNQPQHF. The rearrangement joins TRBV6-6 to TRBJ1-5; D may be TRBD1 (5 bases). The germline gives CDR1 MNHNY, CDR2 SVGAGI (reference sequence). Trimming cost V 4 bases and J 2 bases, with 9 bases left between them. The CDR3 totals 14 residues.

This clonotype was recorded at least ten times. The rearrangement joins TRBV20-1 to TRBJ2-7; 11 bases are a match to TRBD2. The CDR3 runs 14 residues. The junction had 8 bases not matched to a gene; V was cut back by 6 bases and J by 4 bases. Germline CDR1 reads DFQATT; CDR2 reads SNEGSKA (reference sequence). This CDR3 is CSAPSSGRKYEQYF. The CDR3 DNA reads TGCAGTGCCCCTTCTAGCGGGAGGAAGTACGAGCAGTACTTC.

Regarding this clonotype: Being one base from a much bigger clone, this may be a read error. The rearrangement uses TRBV6-5 and TRBJ2-7, with D maybe TRBD2 (5 bases). Per the germline V gene, CDR1 is MNHEY and CDR2 is SVGAGI. The CDR3 length is 14 residues. The CDR3 here is CSSSYLGSRFEQYF. The CDR3 DNA reads TGTTCCAGCAGTTACTTGGGGAGTCGATTCGAGCAGTACTTC.

This clonotype has a count of ten or more. V is TRBV5-1 and J is TRBJ2-7; D ambiguous. Germline V CDR1 and CDR2: SGHRS, YFSETQ. This CDR3 region has 14 residues. The ends were cut back, 4 bases at V and 3 bases at J, with 14 bases in the middle. CDR3 coding DNA: TGCGCCAGCAGCCCGGAAGTTGCCGACTACGAGCAGTACTTC. This codes for CASSPEVADYEQYF.

This clonotype showed up many times. This chain joins TRBV6-1 and TRBJ2-3; TRBD2 agrees at 12 bases. J was trimmed by 5 bases and V by 7 bases; bases with no gene match: 10. The V gene's germline CDR1 is MNHNS and CDR2 SASEGT. The CDR3 covers 16 residues. CDR3 sequence (DNA): TGTGCCAGCAACCCACTAGCGGGAGGTTCTGGAGATACGCAGTATTTT. Translated, it gives CASNPLAGGSGDTQYF.

This clonotype has at least ten counts. This rearrangement joins TRBV29-1 to TRBJ2-1; 15 nucleotides agree with TRBD2. CDR1 is SQVTM, CDR2 ANQGSEA, per germline. V gave up 4 bases and J gave up 7 bases; unmatched junction bases: 2. CDR3 size: 14 residues. CDR3 loop: CSVVGTSGRNEQFF. In DNA, the CDR3 is TGCAGCGTTGTTGGGACTAGCGGGAGGAATGAGCAGTTCTTC.

Many counts were recorded for this clonotype. This sequence joins TRBV12-5 and TRBJ2-5, with TRBD1 as a possible D gene (6 bases). V dropped 7 bases and J dropped 0 bases, with 21 bases sitting between them. CDR3 size: 17 residues. The V gene's germline CDR1 is LGHNT and CDR2 FRNRAP. The CDR3 region is CASALSPRGNYQETQYF. DNA for the CDR3: TGTGCTAGTGCCTTGAGCCCCAGGGGTAACTACCAAGAGACCCAGTACTTC. Based on the CDR3 plus reference TRBV12-5 and TRBJ2-5, the full variable domain is DARVTQTPRHKVTEMGQEVTMRCQPILGHNTVFWYRQTMMQGLELLAYFRNRAPLDDSGMPKDRFSAEMPDATLATLKIQPSEPRDSAVYFCASALSPRGNYQETQYFGPGTRLLVL.

In this sample, this clonotype turned up many times. V gene TRBV20-1 combines with J gene TRBJ2-1; D remains unclear. CDR3 length: 14 amino acids. The germline V gene encodes CDR1 DFQATT and CDR2 SNEGSKA (reference sequence). V shed 5 bases and J shed 4 bases, with 15 bases lying between them. The CDR3 sequence: CSALHQSWYNEQFF. The CDR3 region has the DNA TGCAGTGCTCTGCATCAGTCGTGGTACAATGAGCAGTTCTTC.

There are many counts of this clonotype. The J gene is TRBJ2-4, the V gene TRBV20-1, with no clear D. V dropped 6 bases and J dropped 0 bases, with 9 bases sitting between them. Germline V gene sequence: CDR1 DFQATT, CDR2 SNEGSKA (reference sequence). This CDR3 spans 13 amino acids. CDR3 nucleotide sequence: TGCAGTGCGGCCGCCGGAGCCAAAAACATTCAGTACTTC. Amino acid sequence: CSAAAGAKNIQYF.

This clonotype was counted at least ten times. The V and J genes are TRBV3-1 and TRBJ2-1, with 11 bases fitting TRBD2. The CDR3 covers 17 residues. The junction had 8 bases not matched to a gene; V was cut back by 4 bases and J by 3 bases. Germline assignment: CDR1 LGHDT and CDR2 YNNKEL (reference sequence). CDR3 region: CASSRGPTSGSYNEQFF. In DNA, the CDR3 is TGTGCCAGCAGCCGAGGGCCAACTAGCGGGAGCTACAATGAGCAGTTCTTC.

This clonotype was seen ten or more times. CDR3 region: CASSANEVLGEQYF. CDR3 nucleotides: TGCGCCAGCAGCGCAAACGAGGTTTTGGGGGAGCAGTACTTC. V is TRBV5-1 and J is TRBJ2-7; D is unresolved. The CDR3 totals 14 residues. Looked up from germline, CDR1 is SGHRS and CDR2 is YFSETQ. V lost 4 bases, J lost 7 bases, and 18 bases lay in between.

This clonotype was counted many times. The V and J genes are TRBV9 and TRBJ2-7; D is possibly TRBD1 (6 bases). CDR3 length: 15 amino acids. The V gene lost 0 bases and the J gene lost 2 bases, with 12 bases spanning the gap. Germline V gives CDR1 SGDLS, CDR2 YYNGEE. In nucleotides, the CDR3 is TGTGCCAGCAGCGTAGTGGACAGCGGAGCCTACGAGCAGTACTTC. Its translation is CASSVVDSGAYEQYF.

There are many counts of this clonotype. The chain uses TRBV20-1 and TRBJ2-7, with TRBD1 matching 11 bases. CDR1 and CDR2 from the germline V gene are DFQATT and SNEGSKA (reference sequence). V shed 4 bases, J shed 2 bases, and the junction held 13 bases outside the gene matches. The CDR3 is made up of 17 amino acids. The chain's CDR3 is CSATRDRGYWSTYEQYF. The CDR3 region has the DNA TGCAGTGCTACGCGGGACAGGGGGTATTGGAGCACCTACGAGCAGTACTTC.

This clonotype was counted many times. V and J are TRBV29-1 and TRBJ2-3; either TRBD1 or TRBD2 may supply D (5 bases each). Germline CDR1 and CDR2: SQVTM and ANQGSEA. This CDR3 spans 13 amino acids. With 6 bases removed from V and 2 bases from J, the gap between germline ends came to 12 bases. CDR3: CSVGDGYTDTQYF. The DNA of the CDR3 is TGCAGCGTGGGGGACGGCTACACAGATACGCAGTATTTT.

The sample holds many counts of this clonotype. V usage is TRBV20-1 and J usage is TRBJ1-6; the match to TRBD1 covers 7 bases. The CDR3 spans 16 residues. Unmatched junction bases numbered 10, after V lost 1 base and J lost 7 bases. The germline V gene has CDR1 DFQATT and CDR2 SNEGSKA (reference sequence). Here the CDR3 DNA reads TGCAGTGCTAGAGGGCTAGGGGACAGCGAGAATTCACCCCTCCACTTT. Translating it yields CSARGLGDSENSPLHF.